The source of this T cell receptor (beta chain) is a study of blood T cell repertoires in COVID-19. Trimming took off 0 bases at V and 4 bases at J, with 8 bases between the two ends. CDR3 size: 14 residues. Per germline, CDR1 MRHNA and CDR2 SNTAGT. This clone was seen a handful of times. Generated by immunoSEQ multiplex PCR, the TCRdb table keeps only in-frame clones and is missing some. The sample includes around 150,000 clones, roughly 85% of them seen just once. The rearrangement links TRBV6-4 to TRBJ2-3, with D possibly TRBD2 on 5 matching bases. The receptor comes from a man between 60 and 70 years old with acute or convalescent COVID-19. Sequenced sample: peripheral blood. CDR3 amino acids: CASSDSTGSDTQYF. CDR3 bases: TGTGCCAGCAGTGACTCGACGGGGTCAGATACGCAGTATTTT.